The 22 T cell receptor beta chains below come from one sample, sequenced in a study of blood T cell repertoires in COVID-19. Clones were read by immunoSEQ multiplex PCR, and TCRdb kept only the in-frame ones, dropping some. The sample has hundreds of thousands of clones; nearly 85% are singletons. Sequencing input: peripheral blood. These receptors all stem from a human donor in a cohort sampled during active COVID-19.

CDR3 bases: TGTGCCAGCAGCCTCAGGACAGCGCGGATCCGGGGAGCTTTCTTT. Translated, it gives CASSLRTARIRGAFF. The chain couples TRBV13 to TRBJ1-1; tentatively, D is TRBD1 (6 bases). V was cut by 5 bases and J by 10 bases, with 23 bases left in between. Germline CDR1 reads PRHDT; CDR2 reads FYEKMQ (reference sequence). The CDR3 covers 15 residues.

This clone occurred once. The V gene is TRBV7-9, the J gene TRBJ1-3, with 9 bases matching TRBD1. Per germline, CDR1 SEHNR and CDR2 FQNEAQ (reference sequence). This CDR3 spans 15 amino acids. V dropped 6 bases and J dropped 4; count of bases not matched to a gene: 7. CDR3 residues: CASRPRDRVGNTIYF. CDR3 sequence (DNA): TGTGCCAGCAGACCCCGGGACAGGGTGGGAAACACCATATATTTT.

The CDR3 nucleotides read TGTGCCAGCTCACTGGGGACAGGGAGAAATTCACCCCTCCACTTT. Its protein is CASSLGTGRNSPLHF. The V call is TRBV18, the J call TRBJ1-6; 9 bases are shared with TRBD1. Germline-derived CDR1 and CDR2 are KGHSH and LQKENI. This CDR3 comprises 15 residues. J gave up 7 bases and V 4 bases, and 5 bases lay outside the gene matches.

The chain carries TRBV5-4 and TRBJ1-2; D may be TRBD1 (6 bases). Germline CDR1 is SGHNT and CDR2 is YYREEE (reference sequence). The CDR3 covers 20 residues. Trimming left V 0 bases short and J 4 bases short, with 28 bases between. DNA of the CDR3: TGTGCCAGCAGCTTGGGACTGAGGGGACAAAGTATCGGCGGCCTCTATGGCTACACCTTC. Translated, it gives CASSLGLRGQSIGGLYGYTF. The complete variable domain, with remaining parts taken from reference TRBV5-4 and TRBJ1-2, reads ETGVTQSPTHLIKTRGQQVTLRCSSQSGHNTVSWYQQALGQGPQFIFQYYREEENGRGNFPPRFSGLQFPNYSSELNVNALELDDSALYLCASSLGLRGQSIGGLYGYTFGSGTRLTVV.

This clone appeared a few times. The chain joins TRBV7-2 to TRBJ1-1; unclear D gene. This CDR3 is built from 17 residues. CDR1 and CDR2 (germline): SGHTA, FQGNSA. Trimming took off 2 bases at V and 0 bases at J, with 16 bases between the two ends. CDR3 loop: CASSLRGGPALNTEAFF. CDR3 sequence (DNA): TGTGCCAGCAGCTTAAGAGGAGGGCCAGCTTTGAACACTGAAGCTTTCTTT.

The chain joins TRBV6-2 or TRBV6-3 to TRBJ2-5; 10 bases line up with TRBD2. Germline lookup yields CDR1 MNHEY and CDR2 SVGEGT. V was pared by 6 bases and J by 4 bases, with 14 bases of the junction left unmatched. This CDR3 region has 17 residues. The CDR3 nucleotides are TGTGCCAGCAGCCGTGGAAGAAGCGGGGGGGCTGGAGAGACCCAGTACTTC. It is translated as CASSRGRSGGAGETQYF.

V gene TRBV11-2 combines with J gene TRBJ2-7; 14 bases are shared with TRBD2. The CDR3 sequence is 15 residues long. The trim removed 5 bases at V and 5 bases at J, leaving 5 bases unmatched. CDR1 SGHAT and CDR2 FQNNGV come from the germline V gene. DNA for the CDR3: TGTGCCAGCAGCCGTTGGGGACTAGCGGGAGACGAGCAGTACTTC. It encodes CASSRWGLAGDEQYF.

In DNA form, the CDR3 reads TGTGCCAGCAGCCAAGGGACGTTGGGACAGGGCCCTCGCGAGCAGTACTTC. Translation gives CASSQGTLGQGPREQYF. The gene calls are TRBV3-1 (or the pseudogene TRBV3-2) and TRBJ2-7; 9 bases line up with TRBD1. The V segment lost 1 base and the J segment 6 bases; nucleotides outside the gene matches: 13. This CDR3 has 17 amino acids. CDR1 and CDR2 from the germline V gene are LGHDT and YNNKEL (reference sequence).

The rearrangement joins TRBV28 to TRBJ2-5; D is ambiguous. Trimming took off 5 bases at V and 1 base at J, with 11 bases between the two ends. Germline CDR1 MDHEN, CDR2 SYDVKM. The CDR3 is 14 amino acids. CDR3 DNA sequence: TGTGCCAGCAGTGCCTACAGATCCCAAGAGACCCAGTACTTC. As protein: CASSAYRSQETQYF.

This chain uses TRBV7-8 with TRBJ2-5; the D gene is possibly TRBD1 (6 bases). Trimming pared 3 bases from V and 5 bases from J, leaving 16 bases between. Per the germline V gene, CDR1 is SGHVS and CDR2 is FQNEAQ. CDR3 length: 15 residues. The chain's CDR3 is CASSLLTGIRETQYF. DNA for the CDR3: TGTGCCAGCAGCTTGCTAACAGGGATCCGGGAGACCCAGTACTTC.

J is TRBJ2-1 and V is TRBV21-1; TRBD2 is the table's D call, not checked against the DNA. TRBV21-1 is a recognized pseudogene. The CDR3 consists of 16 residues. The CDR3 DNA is TGTGCCAGCAGCAAACCCCAGCGGGGGATAAACAATGAGCAGTTCTTC. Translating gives CASSKPQRGINNEQFF.

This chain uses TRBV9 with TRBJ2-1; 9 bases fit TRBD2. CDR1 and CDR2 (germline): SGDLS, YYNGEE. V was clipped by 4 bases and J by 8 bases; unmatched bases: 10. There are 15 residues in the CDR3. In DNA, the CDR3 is TGTGCCAGCAGCCCCAGGGGTAGCGGGAGCGATGAGCAGTTCTTC. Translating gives CASSPRGSGSDEQFF.

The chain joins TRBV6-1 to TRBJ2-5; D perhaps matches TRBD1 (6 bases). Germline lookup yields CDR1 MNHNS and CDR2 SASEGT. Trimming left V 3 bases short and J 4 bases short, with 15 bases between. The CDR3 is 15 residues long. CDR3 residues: CASSDPQGSSETQYF. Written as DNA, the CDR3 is TGTGCCAGCAGTGATCCCCAGGGGTCCTCAGAGACCCAGTACTTC.

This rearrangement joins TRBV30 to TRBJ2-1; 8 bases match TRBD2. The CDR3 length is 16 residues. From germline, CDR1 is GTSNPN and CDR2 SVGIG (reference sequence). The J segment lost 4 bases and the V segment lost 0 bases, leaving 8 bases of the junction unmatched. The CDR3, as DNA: TGTGCCTGGAGTGTACCCACACAGCGGGGGTACAATGAGCAGTTCTTC. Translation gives CAWSVPTQRGYNEQFF.

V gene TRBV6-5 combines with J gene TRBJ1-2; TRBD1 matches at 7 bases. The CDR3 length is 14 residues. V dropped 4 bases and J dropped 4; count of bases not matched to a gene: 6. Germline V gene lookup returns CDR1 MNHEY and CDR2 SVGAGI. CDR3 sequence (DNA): TGTGCCAGCAGTTCCCGACAGGGCAGCTATGGCTACACCTTC. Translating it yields CASSSRQGSYGYTF.

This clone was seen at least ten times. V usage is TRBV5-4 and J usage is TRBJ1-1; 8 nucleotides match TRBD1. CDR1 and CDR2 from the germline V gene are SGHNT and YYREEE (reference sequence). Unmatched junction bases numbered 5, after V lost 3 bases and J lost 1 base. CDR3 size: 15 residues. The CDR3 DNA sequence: TGTGCCAGCAGCTCCAGACAGGGGAGGAACACTGAAGCTTTCTTT. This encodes CASSSRQGRNTEAFF. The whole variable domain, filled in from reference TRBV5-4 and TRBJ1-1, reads ETGVTQSPTHLIKTRGQQVTLRCSSQSGHNTVSWYQQALGQGPQFIFQYYREEENGRGNFPPRFSGLQFPNYSSELNVNALELDDSALYLCASSSRQGRNTEAFFGQGTRLTVV.

CDR3 bases: TGTGCCAGTAGTATCGGGGTAGCGAACACTGAAGCTTTCTTT. Translation: CASSIGVANTEAFF. The chain uses TRBV19 and TRBJ1-1; D not certain. This CDR3 has 14 residues. CDR1 is LNHDA, CDR2 SQIVND, per germline (reference sequence). Trimming took off 3 bases at V and 1 base at J, with 9 bases between the two ends.

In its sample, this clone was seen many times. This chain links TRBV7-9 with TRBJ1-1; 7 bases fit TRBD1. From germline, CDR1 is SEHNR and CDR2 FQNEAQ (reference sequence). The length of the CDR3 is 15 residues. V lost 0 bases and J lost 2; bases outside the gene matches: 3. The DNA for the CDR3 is TGTGCCAGCAGCTTAGCGACAGGGCAAAACACTGAAGCTTTCTTT. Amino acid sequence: CASSLATGQNTEAFF.

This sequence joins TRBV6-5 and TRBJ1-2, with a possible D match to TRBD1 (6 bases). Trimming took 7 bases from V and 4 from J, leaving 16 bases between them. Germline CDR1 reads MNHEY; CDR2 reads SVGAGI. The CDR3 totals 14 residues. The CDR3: CASMAGGHAYGYTF. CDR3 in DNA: TGTGCCAGCATGGCGGGGGGACATGCCTATGGCTACACCTTC.

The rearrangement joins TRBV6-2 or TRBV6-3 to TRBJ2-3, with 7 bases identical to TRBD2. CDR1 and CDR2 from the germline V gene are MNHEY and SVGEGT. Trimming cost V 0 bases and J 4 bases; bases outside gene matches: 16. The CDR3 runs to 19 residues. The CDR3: CASSYSKADSGYIADTQYF. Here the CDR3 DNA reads TGTGCCAGCAGTTACTCGAAGGCTGATAGCGGGTACATCGCAGATACGCAGTATTTT.

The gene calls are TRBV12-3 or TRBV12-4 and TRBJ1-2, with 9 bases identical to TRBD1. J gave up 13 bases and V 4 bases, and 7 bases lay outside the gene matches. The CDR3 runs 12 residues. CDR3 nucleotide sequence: TGTGCCAGCAGTTCACAACAGGGGGCAGGCACCTTC. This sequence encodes CASSSQQGAGTF.

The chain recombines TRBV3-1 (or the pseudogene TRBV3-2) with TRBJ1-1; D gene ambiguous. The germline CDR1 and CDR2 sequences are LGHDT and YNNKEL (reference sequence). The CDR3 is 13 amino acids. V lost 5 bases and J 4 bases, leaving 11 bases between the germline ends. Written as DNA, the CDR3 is TGTGCCAGCAGCAATCAGTGGAGCACTGAAGCTTTCTTT. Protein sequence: CASSNQWSTEAFF.